One sample yielded the 10 T cell receptor beta chains listed below, sequenced in a study of cytomegalovirus exposure and HLA in healthy donors. Here immunoSEQ multiplex PCR was the method, and the copy in TCRdb shows in-frame clones only, minus some. The sample has some 130,000 clones, 82% seen once. Sequencing was carried out using PBMCs. The receptors stem from a man younger than 45 in good health and CMV-seropositive.

The gene calls are TRBV5-1 and TRBJ2-3; TRBD1 agrees at 12 bases. This CDR3 contains 15 residues. J gave up 4 bases and V 4 bases, and 4 bases lay outside the gene matches. Per the germline V gene, CDR1 is SGHRS and CDR2 is YFSETQ. CDR3 in amino acids: CASSPRDRGPDTQYF. CDR3 DNA: TGCGCCAGCAGCCCCAGGGACAGGGGGCCAGATACGCAGTATTTT.

This rearrangement joins TRBV7-2 to TRBJ1-2; D is unresolved. Germline-derived CDR1 and CDR2 are SGHTA and FQGNSA. This CDR3 comprises 13 residues. Between the trimmed V and J ends, which lost 5 bases and 4 bases, there was a span of 11 bases. This chain's CDR3 is CASSPDRSYGYTF. CDR3 in DNA: TGTGCCAGCAGCCCTGATCGCAGCTATGGCTACACCTTC.

A single count supports this clone. The V gene is TRBV2, the J gene TRBJ2-1; 10 bases are a match to TRBD1. The J segment lost 13 bases and the V segment lost 6 bases, leaving 9 bases of the junction unmatched. The V gene's germline CDR1 is SNHLY and CDR2 FYNNEI. The CDR3 totals 13 residues. CDR3 nucleotide sequence: TGTGCCAGCAGAGGGACAGGGGCTATTCCCCAGTTCTTC. This encodes CASRGTGAIPQFF.

This chain uses TRBV9 with TRBJ2-3, with a weak D call TRBD2 (5 bases). This CDR3 region has 16 residues. The V and J ends lost 3 bases and 1 base respectively, with 15 bases between them. Germline-derived CDR1 and CDR2 are SGDLS and YYNGEE. In nucleotides, the CDR3 is TGTGCCAGCAGCGGGCCGGCTCGGGATGGCACAGATACGCAGTATTTT. This codes for CASSGPARDGTDTQYF.

The V and J genes are TRBV19 and TRBJ2-7; 11 positions match TRBD2. Germline CDR1 and CDR2: LNHDA and SQIVND (reference sequence). This CDR3 comprises 15 residues. The junction had 6 bases not matched to a gene; V was cut back by 5 bases and J by 3 bases. The CDR3 region is CASSSLAGGGYEQYF. In nucleotides, the CDR3 is TGTGCCAGTAGTTCCCTAGCGGGGGGCGGCTACGAGCAGTACTTC.

The CDR3 spells CASSSLDRSGYTF. The CDR3 DNA sequence: TGTGCCAGCAGTTCCCTCGACAGGAGCGGCTACACCTTC. The rearrangement joins TRBV6-5 to TRBJ1-2, with D maybe TRBD1 (6 bases). With 4 bases removed from V and 8 bases from J, the gap between germline ends came to 14 bases. This CDR3 has 13 residues. CDR1 and CDR2 (germline): MNHEY, SVGAGI.

This chain uses TRBV13 with TRBJ1-1; D not certain. This CDR3 is 14 amino acids long. Trimming removed 0 bases at V and 1 base at J, with 6 bases between. Per germline, CDR1 PRHDT and CDR2 FYEKMQ (reference sequence). The CDR3 region has the DNA TGTGCCAGCAGCTTAGGCCGTTGGAACACTGAAGCTTTCTTT. This codes for CASSLGRWNTEAFF.

The table lists this clone with a few counts. The chain couples TRBV19 to TRBJ1-2; 7 bases agree with TRBD1. J gave up 6 bases and V 7 bases, and 11 bases lay outside the gene matches. The CDR3 loop spans 14 amino acids. Germline V CDR1 and CDR2: LNHDA, SQIVND (reference sequence). The CDR3 reads CASTHPTGYDGYTF. CDR3 DNA: TGTGCCAGTACTCACCCGACAGGGTACGATGGCTACACCTTC.

The J gene is TRBJ1-2, the V gene TRBV19; possibly TRBD1 for D (6 bases). Trimming stripped 1 base from V and 4 bases from J, with 10 bases between. The CDR3 has 14 residues. Germline CDR1 is LNHDA and CDR2 is SQIVND (reference sequence). CDR3 sequence: CASSIGGGSYGYTF. CDR3 DNA sequence: TGTGCCAGTAGTATAGGAGGGGGTAGCTATGGCTACACCTTC.

There are many counts of this clone. CDR3 DNA sequence: TGTGCCAGCAGCTTCGGGACAGAGTATGGCTACACCTTC. Protein sequence: CASSFGTEYGYTF. The V gene is TRBV7-8, the J gene TRBJ1-2; TRBD1 matches at 7 bases. This CDR3 contains 13 residues. Germline trimming cut 3 bases from V and 5 bases from J; bases unmatched to any gene: 3. Germline assignment: CDR1 SGHVS and CDR2 FQNEAQ.